The 9 T cell receptor beta chains reported below all come from one sample, sequenced in a study of T cells after yellow fever vaccination. MiXCR, applied by TCRdb to the 5' RACE reads, yields one record per CDR3 protein. The data show about 120,000 distinct CDR3 sequences, about 7.8% seen once. This specimen consisted of CD4+ T cells sorted from PBMCs, obtained around 45 days after the first yellow fever vaccination. These receptors came from a man aged 18 to 29 who received the YFV17D yellow fever vaccine.

This clonotype was recorded at least ten times. J is TRBJ1-1 and V is TRBV18, with a possible D match to TRBD1 (6 bases). The germline gives CDR1 KGHSH, CDR2 LQKENI. The CDR3 runs to 14 residues. Trimming left V 2 bases short and J 4 bases short, with 11 bases between. The CDR3 region has the DNA TGTGCCAGCTCACCAAGCGGGGGCCTCACTGAAGCTTTCTTT. Its translation is CASSPSGGLTEAFF.

This rearrangement joins TRBV2 to TRBJ2-1; D is possibly TRBD1 (6 bases). The germline gives CDR1 SNHLY, CDR2 FYNNEI. The ends were cut back, 6 bases at V and 5 bases at J, with 14 bases in the middle. This CDR3 region has 14 residues. This CDR3 is CASRPGHLNNEQFF. CDR3 nucleotide sequence: TGTGCCAGCAGGCCGGGACACCTCAACAATGAGCAGTTCTTC.

The table lists this clonotype with many counts. The chain combines TRBV28 with TRBJ2-5; the match to TRBD2 covers 12 bases. V was clipped by 4 bases and J by 1 base; unmatched bases: 4. There are 16 residues in the CDR3. Germline CDR1 reads MDHEN; CDR2 reads SYDVKM. CDR3 amino acids: CASSSPTSGGQETQYF. CDR3 sequence (DNA): TGTGCCAGCAGTTCTCCGACTAGCGGGGGCCAAGAGACCCAGTACTTC.

This clonotype has ten or more counts. The V call is TRBV5-1, the J call TRBJ2-1; no clear D. Germline V lookup: CDR1 SGHRS, CDR2 YFSETQ. V was trimmed by 0 bases and J by 8 bases, leaving 9 bases between them. The CDR3 length is 13 residues. CDR3 nucleotides: TGCGCCAGCAGCTTGGAGGGTTACGATGAGCAGTTCTTC. Residues: CASSLEGYDEQFF.

This clonotype was seen at least ten times. The chain has TRBV18 and TRBJ2-7, with D possibly matching TRBD1 (6 bases). This CDR3 comprises 14 residues. Between the trimmed V and J ends, which lost 3 bases and 2 bases, there was a span of 11 bases. Germline CDR1 is KGHSH and CDR2 is LQKENI. CDR3 in amino acids: CASSPGTGPYEQYF. CDR3 nucleotides: TGTGCCAGCTCACCCGGCACAGGGCCCTACGAGCAGTACTTC. Full variable domain (missing parts from reference TRBV18 and TRBJ2-7): NAGVMQNPRHLVRRRGQEARLRCSPMKGHSHVYWYRQLPEEGLKFMVYLQKENIIDESGMPKERFSAEFPKEGPSILRIQQVVRGDSAAYFCASSPGTGPYEQYFGPGTRLTVT.

The CDR3, as DNA: TGTGCCAGCGTAATAGGACACAAAGTGACAGATACGCAGTATTTT. Translating it yields CASVIGHKVTDTQYF. The V gene is TRBV12-3 or TRBV12-4, the J gene TRBJ2-3, with a tentative D call TRBD1 (5 bases). Trimming left V 8 bases short and J 3 bases short, with 18 bases between. The CDR3 is made up of 15 amino acids.

By sample fraction, this clonotype is medium-sized (0.01 to 0.1%). The chain has TRBV20-1 and TRBJ1-5, with D tentatively TRBD1 (5 bases). The V end lost 3 bases, the J end lost 2 bases, and 8 bases lay between the germline ends. The V gene's germline CDR1 is DFQATT and CDR2 SNEGSKA (reference sequence). The CDR3 extends over 13 amino acids. The CDR3: CSARGHGNQPQHF. The CDR3 bases are TGCAGTGCTAGGGGGCACGGCAATCAGCCCCAGCATTTT.

The CDR3 DNA reads as TGTGCCATGGGCCCCCGGGGTGCCCTGGACTATGGCTACACCTTC. Its protein product is CAMGPRGALDYGYTF. V is TRBV5-5 and J is TRBJ1-2, with no clear D. Per the germline V gene, CDR1 is SGHKS and CDR2 is YYEKEE (reference sequence). V was trimmed by 9 bases and J by 3 bases, leaving 21 bases between them. The CDR3 extends over 15 amino acids. The entire variable domain, with the rest obtained from reference TRBV5-5 and TRBJ1-2, is as follows: DAGVTQSPTHLIKTRGQQVTLRCSPISGHKSVSWYQQVLGQGPQFIFQYYEKEERGRGNFPDRFSARQFPNYSSELNVNALLLGDSALYLCAMGPRGALDYGYTFGSGTRLTVV.

This clonotype was counted at least ten times. The rearrangement links TRBV12-3 or TRBV12-4 to TRBJ2-3; D not certain. V lost 4 bases, J lost 1 base, and 6 bases lay in between. The CDR3 covers 13 residues. CDR3: CASSSRGTDTQYF. The CDR3 region has the DNA TGTGCCAGCAGTTCAAGGGGCACAGATACGCAGTATTTT.